This T cell receptor (beta chain) was obtained from a study of response to subunit inactivated influenza vaccine. Study outcomes and limitations: The authors offered the suggestion that each seasonal influenza vaccination recruits few new T cells.

V lost 1 base and J 3 bases, leaving 17 bases between the germline ends. The germline V gene encodes CDR1 SGHDT and CDR2 YYEEEE. The CDR3 spans 17 residues. As concerns this clonotype: Its target is unknown.

TCRdb called the RT-PCR reads again in MiXCR, with one record for every CDR3 protein. The sample shows over 650,000 distinct CDR3 sequences, less than 20% of them seen only once. This specimen consisted of PBMCs from blood, obtained more than 4 days after vaccination. The rearrangement links TRBV5-6 to TRBJ1-3; no clear D gene. This clonotype was sampled from a man in his forties or fifties who received an inactivated influenza vaccine. The CDR3 reads CASSLRARAVFGNTIYF. The DNA of the CDR3 is TGTGCCAGCAGCTTGAGGGCGCGAGCAGTGTTTGGAAACACCATATATTTT.